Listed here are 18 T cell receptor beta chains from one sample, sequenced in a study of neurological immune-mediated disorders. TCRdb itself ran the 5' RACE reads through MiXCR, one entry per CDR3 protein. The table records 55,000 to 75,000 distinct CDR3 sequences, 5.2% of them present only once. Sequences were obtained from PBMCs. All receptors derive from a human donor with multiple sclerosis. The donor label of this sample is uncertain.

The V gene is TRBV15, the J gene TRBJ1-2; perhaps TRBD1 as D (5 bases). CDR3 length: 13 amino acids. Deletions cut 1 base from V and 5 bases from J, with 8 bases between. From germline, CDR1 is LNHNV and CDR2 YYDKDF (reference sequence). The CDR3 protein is CATSRAGTYGYTF. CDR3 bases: TGTGCCACCAGCAGAGCAGGGACGTATGGCTACACCTTC.

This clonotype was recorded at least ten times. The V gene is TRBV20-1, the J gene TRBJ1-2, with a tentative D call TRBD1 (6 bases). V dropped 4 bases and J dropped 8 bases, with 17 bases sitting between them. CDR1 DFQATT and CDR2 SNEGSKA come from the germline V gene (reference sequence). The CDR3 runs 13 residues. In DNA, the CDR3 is TGCAGTGCTATCGACAGCGGGGGCTCGGGCTACACCTTC. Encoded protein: CSAIDSGGSGYTF.

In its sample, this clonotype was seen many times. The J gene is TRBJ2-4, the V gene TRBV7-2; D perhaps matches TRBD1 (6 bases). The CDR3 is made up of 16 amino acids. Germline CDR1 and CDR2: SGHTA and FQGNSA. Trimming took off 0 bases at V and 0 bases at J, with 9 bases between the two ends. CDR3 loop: CASSLAWGLAKNIQYF. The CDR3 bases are TGTGCCAGCAGCTTAGCCTGGGGGCTAGCCAAAAACATTCAGTACTTC.

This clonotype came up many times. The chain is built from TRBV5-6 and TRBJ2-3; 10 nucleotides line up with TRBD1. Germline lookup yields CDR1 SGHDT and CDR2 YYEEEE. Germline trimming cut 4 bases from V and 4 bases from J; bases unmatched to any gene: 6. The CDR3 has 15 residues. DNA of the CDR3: TGTGCCAGCAGCCTGACAGGGGGCGGTGCAGATACGCAGTATTTT. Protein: CASSLTGGGADTQYF.

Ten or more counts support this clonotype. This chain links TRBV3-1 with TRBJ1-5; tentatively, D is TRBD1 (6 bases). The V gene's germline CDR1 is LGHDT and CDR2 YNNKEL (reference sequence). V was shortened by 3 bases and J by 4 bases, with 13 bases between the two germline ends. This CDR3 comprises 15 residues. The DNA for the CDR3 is TGTGCCAGCAGCCAGGGGACACCCCGAAATCAGCCCCAGCATTTT. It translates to CASSQGTPRNQPQHF.

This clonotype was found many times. Here the CDR3 reads CASSQSGTQNLLFF. The CDR3 DNA follows: TGTGCCAGCAGCCAATCCGGGACTCAGAACTTGCTGTTTTTT. The gene calls are TRBV3-1 and TRBJ2-2; D is possibly TRBD2 (6 bases). V was cut by 2 bases and J by 13 bases, with 17 bases left in between. CDR3 length: 14 residues. Germline values: CDR1 LGHDT, CDR2 YNNKEL (reference sequence).

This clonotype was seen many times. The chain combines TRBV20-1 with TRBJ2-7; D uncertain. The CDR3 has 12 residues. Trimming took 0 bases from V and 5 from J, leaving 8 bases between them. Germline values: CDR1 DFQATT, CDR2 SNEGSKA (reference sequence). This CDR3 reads CSARDLENEQYF. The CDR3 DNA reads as TGCAGTGCTAGAGATCTGGAGAACGAGCAGTACTTC.

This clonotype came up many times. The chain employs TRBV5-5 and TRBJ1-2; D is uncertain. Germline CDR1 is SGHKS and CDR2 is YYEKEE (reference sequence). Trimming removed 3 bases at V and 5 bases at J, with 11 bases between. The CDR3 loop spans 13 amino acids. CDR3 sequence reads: CASSSPGWYGYTF. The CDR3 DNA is TGTGCCAGCAGCTCACCGGGATGGTATGGCTACACCTTC.

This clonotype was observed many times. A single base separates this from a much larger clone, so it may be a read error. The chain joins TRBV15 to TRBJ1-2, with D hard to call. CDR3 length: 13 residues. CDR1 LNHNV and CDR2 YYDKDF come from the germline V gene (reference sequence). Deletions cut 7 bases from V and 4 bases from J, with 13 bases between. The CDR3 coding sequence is TGTGCCACCAACTCCCGCCCAGTCTATGGCTACACCTTC. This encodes CATNSRPVYGYTF.

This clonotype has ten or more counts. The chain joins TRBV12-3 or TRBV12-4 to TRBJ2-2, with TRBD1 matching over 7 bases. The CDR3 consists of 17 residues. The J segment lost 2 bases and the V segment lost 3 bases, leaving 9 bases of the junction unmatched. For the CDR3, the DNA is TGTGCCAGCAGTTTCCCCAGGACAGGAGTCAACACCGGGGAGCTGTTTTTT. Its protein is CASSFPRTGVNTGELFF.

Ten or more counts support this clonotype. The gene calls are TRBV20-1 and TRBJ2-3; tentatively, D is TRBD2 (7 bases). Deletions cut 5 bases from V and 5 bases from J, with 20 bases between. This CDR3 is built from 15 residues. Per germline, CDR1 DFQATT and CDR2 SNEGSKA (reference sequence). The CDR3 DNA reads TGCAGTGCTCCCTGGGGGGGGGCCTTGGAAGATACGCAGTATTTT. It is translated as CSAPWGGALEDTQYF.

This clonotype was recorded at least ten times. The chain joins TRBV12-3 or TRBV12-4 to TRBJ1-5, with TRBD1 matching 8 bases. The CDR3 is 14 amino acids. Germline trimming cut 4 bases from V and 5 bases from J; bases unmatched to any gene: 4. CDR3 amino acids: CASSYGQGDQPQHF. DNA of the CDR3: TGTGCCAGCAGTTATGGACAGGGCGATCAGCCCCAGCATTTT.

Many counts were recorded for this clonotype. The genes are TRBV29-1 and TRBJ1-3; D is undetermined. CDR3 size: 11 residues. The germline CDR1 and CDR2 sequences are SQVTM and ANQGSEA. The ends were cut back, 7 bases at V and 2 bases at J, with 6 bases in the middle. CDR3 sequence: CSGLTGNTIYF. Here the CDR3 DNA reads TGCAGCGGGCTTACTGGAAACACCATATATTTT.

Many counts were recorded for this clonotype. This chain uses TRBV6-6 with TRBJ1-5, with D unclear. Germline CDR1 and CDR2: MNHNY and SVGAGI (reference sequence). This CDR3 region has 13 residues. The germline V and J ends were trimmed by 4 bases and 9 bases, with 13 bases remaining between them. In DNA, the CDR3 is TGTGCCAGCAGTTCACCAGACCGGGGGCCCCAGCATTTT. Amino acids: CASSSPDRGPQHF.

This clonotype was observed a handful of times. CDR3 residues: CSAGQMNTEAFF. CDR3 DNA sequence: TGCAGCGCGGGACAGATGAACACTGAAGCTTTCTTT. The chain has TRBV29-1 and TRBJ1-1; the match to TRBD1 covers 7 bases. With 7 bases clipped from V and 0 bases from J, the junction kept 2 bases outside the gene matches. Germline CDR1 is SQVTM and CDR2 is ANQGSEA. The CDR3 loop spans 12 amino acids.

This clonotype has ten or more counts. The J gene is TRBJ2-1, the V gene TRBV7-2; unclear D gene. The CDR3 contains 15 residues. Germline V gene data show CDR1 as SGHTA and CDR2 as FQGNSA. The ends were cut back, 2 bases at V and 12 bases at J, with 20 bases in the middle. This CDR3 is CASSLRSGRLLWQFF. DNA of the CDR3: TGTGCCAGCAGCTTAAGGTCGGGCAGGTTATTATGGCAGTTCTTC.

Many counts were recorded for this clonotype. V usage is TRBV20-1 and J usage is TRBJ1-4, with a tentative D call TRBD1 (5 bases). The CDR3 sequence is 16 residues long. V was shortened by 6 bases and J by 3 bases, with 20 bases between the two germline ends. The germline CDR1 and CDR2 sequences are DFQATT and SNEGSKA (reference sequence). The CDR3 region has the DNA TGCAGTGCGAGCAGGGCAGTTTTGGACTCTAATGAAAAACTGTTTTTT. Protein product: CSASRAVLDSNEKLFF.

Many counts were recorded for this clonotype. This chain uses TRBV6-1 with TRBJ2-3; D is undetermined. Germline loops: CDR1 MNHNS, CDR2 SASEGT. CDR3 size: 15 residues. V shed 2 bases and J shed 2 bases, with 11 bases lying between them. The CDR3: CASSEKSRLTDTQYF. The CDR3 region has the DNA TGTGCCAGCAGTGAAAAGTCTCGCCTCACAGATACGCAGTATTTT.